This T cell receptor (beta chain) was recorded in a study of post-analysis software for immune sequencing data. The study, taken as a whole, reports: Four to six TRBV segments (TRBV5-6, TRBV5-1 and TRBV20-1 among them) occurred more frequently in patients than in controls. For normalized Chao1 diversity, multiple sclerosis patients scored significantly lower than controls did.

This clonotype was observed a handful of times. Its target is unknown. Presence of unique molecular identifiers characterized the TCR beta cDNA libraries. TCRdb re-analysed the PCR reads in MiXCR, keeping a single row per CDR3 protein. The table has approximately 630,000 distinct CDR3 sequences, roughly three fifths seen once. The V gene's germline CDR1 is MNHNY and CDR2 SVGAGI (reference sequence). V was pared by 0 bases and J by 3 bases, with 8 bases between. The CDR3 is 14 residues long. The clonotype originates from a girl aged 2 to 9 with multiple sclerosis. The V and J genes are TRBV6-6 and TRBJ2-5; D is perhaps TRBD2 (6 bases). The sample consisted of blood. CDR3 DNA sequence: TGTGCCAGCAGTTACTCTCGGGGGAAAGAGACCCAGTACTTC. Translating it yields CASSYSRGKETQYF.